This T cell receptor (beta chain) was retrieved from a study of vaccination and CD4 T cells after COVID-19. Study as a whole: The makeup of the convalescents was six males and four females, two of them Hispanic. The post-COVID sampling time was a median 101 days after diagnosis, ranging from 35 to 161. The study's findings and limits: It was found that, in convalescent patients, 304 of 307 vaccine-specific clones were spike mono-reactive.

Cultured CD4+ T cells had their DNA profiled by the Oncomine TCR Beta short-read assay. TCRdb re-called the PCR reads through MiXCR, storing one row per CDR3 protein. The sample consists of fewer than 15,000 distinct CDR3 sequences, about three fifths of them appearing once. The CDR3 length is 17 residues. Germline CDR1 reads MNHEY; CDR2 reads SVGEGT. J was trimmed by 3 bases and V by 0 bases; bases with no gene match: 8. Treatment given: roughly ten-day PBMC culture with coronavirus spike peptide pools or control peptides (ViraFEST assay). Comment on this clonotype: As yet, its antigen is unknown.

V is TRBV6-2 or TRBV6-3 and J is TRBJ2-7, with 10 bases matching TRBD1. The sample here was CD4+ T cells from blood, cultured in vitro, taken before SARS-CoV-2 vaccination. The source of this sequence is a human donor who had recovered from COVID-19. CDR3 region: CASSYSKQGQGFYEQYF. Written as DNA, the CDR3 is TGTGCCAGCAGTTACTCAAAGCAGGGACAGGGGTTCTACGAGCAGTACTTC.